A selection of T cell receptor beta chains follows, all from one sample in a study of shared clonotypes between healthy human individuals. The method was immunoSEQ multiplex PCR; TCRdb's version includes in-frame clones alone and lacks a portion of them. The profile shows about 730,000 clones, about two thirds of them singletons. The source material was memory CD4+ T cells sorted from blood. The receptors derive from a woman aged 30 to 39 in good health. Both conserved end residues are part of each CDR3. D genes are given only for firm matches. The size of a clone is reported for some rows only, either as once, few or many, or as a class for expanded clones.

abundance,v_gene,d_gene,j_gene,CDR3aa,CDR3nt
few,TRBV29-1,.,TRBJ1-2,CSVGPEWYTF,TGCAGCGTTGGCCCCGAATGGTACACCTTC
many,TRBV29-1,TRBD1,TRBJ2-7,CSARDRRDSYEQYF,TGCAGCGCTCGGGACAGGAGGGACTCCTACGAGCAGTACTTC
.,TRBV28,.,TRBJ1-5,CASTARSNQPQHF,TGTGCCAGCACCGCTCGGAGCAATCAGCCCCAGCATTTT
.,TRBV7-9,TRBD1,TRBJ2-3,CASSLQGAGDTQYF,TGTGCCAGCAGCTTACAGGGGGCGGGAGATACGCAGTATTTT
.,TRBV18,.,TRBJ2-3,CASSPAFGTDTQYF,TGTGCCAGCTCACCAGCCTTCGGCACAGATACGCAGTATTTT
.,TRBV9,.,TRBJ2-7,CASSALDQSSYEQYF,TGTGCCAGCAGCGCTCTAGACCAGAGCTCCTACGAGCAGTACTTC
.,TRBV9,.,TRBJ2-3,CASSISTDTQYF,TGTGCCAGCAGCATAAGCACAGATACGCAGTATTTT
.,TRBV5-1,.,TRBJ1-3,CASSFQASGNTIYF,TGCGCCAGCAGCTTCCAGGCCTCTGGAAACACCATATATTTT
.,TRBV18,TRBD1,TRBJ2-2,CASSPSGTGGTGELFF,TGTGCCAGCTCACCGTCCGGGACAGGGGGCACCGGGGAGCTGTTTTTT
.,TRBV5-6,.,TRBJ1-2,CASSSKAGTYGYTF,TGTGCCAGCAGCTCAAAAGCAGGGACCTATGGCTACACCTTC
.,TRBV6-6,.,TRBJ1-1,CASSYSMGGGTTEAFF,TGTGCCAGCAGTTACTCGATGGGTGGAGGGACCACTGAAGCTTTCTTT
.,TRBV5-8,.,TRBJ2-3,CASSLSAGTDTQYF,TGTGCCAGCAGCTTATCCGCGGGCACAGATACGCAGTATTTT
few,TRBV30,TRBD1,TRBJ2-1,CAWTGKGAGRHEQFF,TGTGCCTGGACTGGAAAGGGGGCAGGGCGACATGAGCAGTTCTTC
.,TRBV27,TRBD1,TRBJ1-1,CASGTGEGTEAFF,TGTGCCAGCGGGACAGGGGAGGGGACTGAAGCTTTCTTT
.,TRBV30,TRBD1,TRBJ2-7,CAWSVILWDSSYEQYF,TGTGCCTGGAGTGTAATTCTATGGGACAGCTCCTACGAGCAGTACTTC
.,TRBV7-8,.,TRBJ2-5,CASSLRVGLVETQYF,TGTGCCAGCAGCTTAAGGGTCGGTCTAGTTGAGACCCAGTACTTC
once,TRBV7-9,.,TRBJ2-3,CASSFGSTDTQYF,TGTGCCAGCAGCTTTGGTAGCACAGATACGCAGTATTTT
.,TRBV6-1,.,TRBJ1-2,CASSVRGSGNGYTF,TGTGCCAGCAGTGTTCGGGGATCGGGAAATGGCTACACCTTC
.,TRBV28,.,TRBJ1-5,CASSEPPYQPQHF,TGTGCCAGCAGTGAGCCGCCCTATCAGCCCCAGCATTTT
.,TRBV28,TRBD1,TRBJ1-1,CASRPGQLNTEAFF,TGTGCCAGCAGACCGGGACAGTTGAACACTGAAGCTTTCTTT
.,TRBV2,TRBD1,TRBJ1-2,CASSDRTGKIGYTF,TGTGCCAGCAGTGACCGGACAGGGAAGATTGGGTACACCTTC
.,TRBV4-1,.,TRBJ1-2,CASSQERRDLYGYTF,TGCGCCAGCAGCCAAGAGAGACGGGACCTCTATGGCTACACCTTC